These T cell receptor beta chains were read from a single sample in a study of PD-1 blockade in classical Hodgkin lymphoma. The assay was immunoSEQ multiplex PCR, and TCRdb's table has in-frame clones only and misses some. The sample lists about 44,000 clones; around three fifths were seen once. The sequencing used peripheral blood mononuclear cells (PBMCs), collected before the fourth cycle of nivolumab. Receptor source: a human donor with classical Hodgkin lymphoma. Both conserved end residues are part of each CDR3. Fields, in order: D gene, J gene, V gene, CDR3 protein. The D gene is left open where the match is weak.

>.|TRBJ2-5|TRBV7-2
CASSVSGAGETQYF
>TRBD2|TRBJ2-7|TRBV27
CASSYTVASGAYEQYF
>TRBD2|TRBJ2-3|TRBV5-4
CASSLGLAGGDTQYF
>TRBD2|TRBJ2-3|TRBV5-1
CASSLQRGETDTQYF
>TRBD1|TRBJ1-4|TRBV7-9
CASSLGITGTGDEKLFF
>TRBD1|TRBJ2-7|TRBV7-9
CASSQGTDFYEQYF
>.|TRBJ2-5|TRBV20-1
CSAGWRETQYF
>TRBD2|TRBJ2-5|TRBV28
CASSFDSGGGETQYF
>.|TRBJ2-7|TRBV4-3
CASSQGQTYEQYF
>TRBD1|TRBJ1-1|TRBV11-1
CASSSGTGGGGAFF
>.|TRBJ1-1|TRBV28
CASTLTGRTEAFF
>.|TRBJ2-6|TRBV7-3
CASSSTREDSGANVLTF
>.|TRBJ2-1|TRBV5-1
CASSLGPDRNSYNEQFF
>.|TRBJ1-5|TRBV5-6
CASSLRTGRRGQPQHF
>TRBD2|TRBJ2-1|TRBV10-1
CASGSSNEQFF
>TRBD1|TRBJ2-1|TRBV6-6
CASRGTGYSYNEQFF
>TRBD1|TRBJ2-7|TRBV28
CASTRPGTASYEQYF
>.|TRBJ2-1|TRBV7-2
CAGARGFIDEQFF
>TRBD2|TRBJ2-3|TRBV29-1
CSVGSGGLVTQYF
>.|TRBJ2-1|TRBV19
CASSRAREQFF
>.|TRBJ2-7|TRBV27
CASSLVGQLYEQYF
>.|TRBJ1-2|TRBV28
CASSFVGRQVGYTF
>TRBD1|TRBJ1-5|TRBV10-1
CASSEGTGANQPQHF
>TRBD2|TRBJ2-7|TRBV28
CASSPSGSMYEQYF
>.|TRBJ2-3|TRBV6-5
CASTHRDTQYF
>.|TRBJ2-5|TRBV9
CASSVLPRAETQYF
>TRBD1|TRBJ2-2|TRBV18
CASSPPGQGNGELFF
>.|TRBJ2-7|TRBV5-6
CASSLRSYEQYF
>TRBD2|TRBJ2-1|TRBV25-1
CASSEWSGVNNEQFF